This is a list of T cell receptor beta chains from one sample in a study of blood T cells in healthy people across ages. TCRdb reprocessed the 5' RACE reads via MiXCR and lists one record per CDR3 protein. The table has 600,000 or so distinct CDR3 sequences, roughly 43% seen once. Sequencing was performed on blood. The receptor set was obtained from an elderly man in good health. The CDR3 runs from the conserved cysteine through the conserved F or W. A D gene is named only where the DNA matches it firmly. A clone size is listed for some rows: how often the clone was seen (once, few, many), or a class if it is expanded.

v_gene: TRBV5-1
abundance: NA
j_gene: TRBJ2-1
d_gene: NA
CDR3nt: TGCGCCAGCAGCATAGGGGTAAACTCCTACAATGAGCAGTTCTTC
CDR3aa: CASSIGVNSYNEQFF

v_gene: TRBV20-1
abundance: NA
j_gene: TRBJ2-1
d_gene: TRBD2
CDR3nt: TGCAGTACTCCCGGGGGGACCTACAATGAGCAGTTCTTC
CDR3aa: CSTPGGTYNEQFF

v_gene: TRBV7-9
abundance: few
j_gene: TRBJ1-4
d_gene: NA
CDR3nt: TGTGCCAGCAGCCCCTCCGGAGCGTCAAGGGGTGAAAAACTGTTTTTT
CDR3aa: CASSPSGASRGEKLFF

v_gene: TRBV11-2
abundance: NA
j_gene: TRBJ2-2
d_gene: NA
CDR3nt: TGTGCCAGCAGCTTGGCCCCTGGACTTGGCCCCGGGGAGCTGTTTTTT
CDR3aa: CASSLAPGLGPGELFF

v_gene: TRBV11-1
abundance: few
j_gene: TRBJ1-6
d_gene: NA
CDR3nt: TGTGCCAGCCAAGGGACATTTCAATCACCCCTCCACTTT
CDR3aa: CASQGTFQSPLHF

v_gene: TRBV7-9
abundance: few
j_gene: TRBJ2-1
d_gene: TRBD2
CDR3nt: TGTGCCAGCAGCTTGGGAGGGAGAGGCAATGAGCAGTTCTTC
CDR3aa: CASSLGGRGNEQFF

v_gene: TRBV12-3/TRBV12-4
abundance: few
j_gene: TRBJ2-5
d_gene: TRBD2
CDR3nt: TGTGCCAGCAGTTTCCTTTTAGCGGGAAGGGAGACCCAGTACTTC
CDR3aa: CASSFLLAGRETQYF

v_gene: TRBV10-3
abundance: NA
j_gene: TRBJ2-7
d_gene: NA
CDR3nt: TGTGCCATCAGTGAGTCCACAGGGCTTTTTTACGAGCAGTACTTC
CDR3aa: CAISESTGLFYEQYF

v_gene: TRBV7-9
abundance: once
j_gene: TRBJ2-5
d_gene: TRBD1
CDR3nt: TGTGCCAGCAGCTTAGCCGGGACAGTGGAGACCCAGTACTTC
CDR3aa: CASSLAGTVETQYF

v_gene: TRBV10-3
abundance: many
j_gene: TRBJ2-5
d_gene: NA
CDR3nt: TGTGCCATCAGTGACGTGTCGGGATCGCCAGAGACCCAGTACTTC
CDR3aa: CAISDVSGSPETQYF

v_gene: TRBV6-2/TRBV6-3
abundance: NA
j_gene: TRBJ2-2
d_gene: NA
CDR3nt: TGTGCCAGCAGAAGGACAGCACTAAACACCGGGGAGCTGTTTTTT
CDR3aa: CASRRTALNTGELFF

v_gene: TRBV13
abundance: few
j_gene: TRBJ2-5
d_gene: NA
CDR3nt: TGTGCCAGCAGTTCGAACACAGGAATCCAAGAGACCCAGTACTTC
CDR3aa: CASSSNTGIQETQYF

v_gene: TRBV15
abundance: NA
j_gene: TRBJ2-3
d_gene: TRBD2
CDR3nt: TGTGCCACCAGCAGCTCTCGGACTAGCGGCACAGATACGCAGTATTTT
CDR3aa: CATSSSRTSGTDTQYF

v_gene: TRBV2
abundance: NA
j_gene: TRBJ2-7
d_gene: NA
CDR3nt: TGTGCCAGCGCAAAACCAGGGGCATACGAGCAGTACTTC
CDR3aa: CASAKPGAYEQYF

v_gene: TRBV28
abundance: NA
j_gene: TRBJ2-7
d_gene: TRBD2
CDR3nt: TGTGCCAGCGGGACTAGCGGGAGGACTAATGAGCAGTACTTC
CDR3aa: CASGTSGRTNEQYF

v_gene: TRBV6-2/TRBV6-3
abundance: NA
j_gene: TRBJ2-7
d_gene: NA
CDR3nt: TGTGCCAGCAGTTATTCCGCCGAGCAGTACTTC
CDR3aa: CASSYSAEQYF

v_gene: TRBV18
abundance: NA
j_gene: TRBJ2-1
d_gene: TRBD2
CDR3nt: TGTGCCAGCTCTCCAGCGGTCCTAGCGGCCTACAATGAGCAGTTCTTC
CDR3aa: CASSPAVLAAYNEQFF

v_gene: TRBV7-2
abundance: NA
j_gene: TRBJ1-2
d_gene: NA
CDR3nt: TGTGCCAGCAGCGTAGTGGTAGTAGGGGGTAGCTACACCTTC
CDR3aa: CASSVVVVGGSYTF

v_gene: TRBV6-6
abundance: many
j_gene: TRBJ2-7
d_gene: NA
CDR3nt: TGTGCCAGCAGTTACTCGGGTCAGCACGGAGTCGAGCAGTACTTC
CDR3aa: CASSYSGQHGVEQYF

v_gene: TRBV29-1
abundance: once
j_gene: TRBJ2-7
d_gene: NA
CDR3nt: TGCAGCGTTGTGGGGACCCACTCCTACGAGCAGTACTTC
CDR3aa: CSVVGTHSYEQYF

v_gene: TRBV2
abundance: few
j_gene: TRBJ2-1
d_gene: NA
CDR3nt: TGTGCCAGCAGTGAAATCCCCCGCAATGAGCAGTTCTTC
CDR3aa: CASSEIPRNEQFF

v_gene: TRBV7-2
abundance: NA
j_gene: TRBJ2-2
d_gene: NA
CDR3nt: TGTGCCAGCAGCTTAAATCGGGGGGCCCAGTACACCGGGGAGCTGTTTTTT
CDR3aa: CASSLNRGAQYTGELFF

v_gene: TRBV10-3
abundance: NA
j_gene: TRBJ2-1
d_gene: TRBD2
CDR3nt: TGTGACGGGGGGTGGAGGTGCGAGCAGTTCTTC
CDR3aa: CDGGWRCEQFF

v_gene: TRBV5-6
abundance: few
j_gene: TRBJ1-4
d_gene: NA
CDR3nt: TGTGCCAGCAGCCTCAGGGGAAACAATGAAAAACTGTTTTTT
CDR3aa: CASSLRGNNEKLFF

v_gene: TRBV10-3
abundance: few
j_gene: TRBJ2-5
d_gene: NA
CDR3nt: TGTGCCATCAGGGACCAAGAGACCCAGTACTTC
CDR3aa: CAIRDQETQYF

v_gene: TRBV7-3
abundance: NA
j_gene: TRBJ1-1
d_gene: NA
CDR3nt: TGTGCCAGCAGCTTAGCGGGGGCAGGGACTGAAGCTTTCTTT
CDR3aa: CASSLAGAGTEAFF

v_gene: TRBV7-2
abundance: NA
j_gene: TRBJ2-7
d_gene: NA
CDR3nt: TGTGCCAGCAGCTCCGGCTTGGGACGGACCTACGAGCAGTACTTC
CDR3aa: CASSSGLGRTYEQYF

v_gene: TRBV10-3
abundance: NA
j_gene: TRBJ2-1
d_gene: TRBD2
CDR3nt: TGTGCCATCAGCGATAGCGGGAGTGGTGCTGAGCAGTTCTTC
CDR3aa: CAISDSGSGAEQFF

v_gene: TRBV6-2/TRBV6-3
abundance: NA
j_gene: TRBJ2-2
d_gene: NA
CDR3nt: TGTGCCAGCAGTCCCGGGACCGGCGGGGAGCTGTTTTTT
CDR3aa: CASSPGTGGELFF

v_gene: TRBV6-5
abundance: few
j_gene: TRBJ2-3
d_gene: NA
CDR3nt: TGTGCCAGCAGTTACTCGATTCTACCGGTAGGGTTCGATGAGCAGTATTTT
CDR3aa: CASSYSILPVGFDEQYF

v_gene: TRBV4-2
abundance: NA
j_gene: TRBJ2-2
d_gene: NA
CDR3nt: TGTGCCAGCAGCCAAACCCCTGACAGTCTCGGGGAGCTGTTTTTT
CDR3aa: CASSQTPDSLGELFF

v_gene: TRBV4-3
abundance: NA
j_gene: TRBJ1-1
d_gene: TRBD1
CDR3nt: TGCGCCAGCAGCCAAGCTGGGCAGGGGGCTTCGTCCCCTGAAGCTTTCTTT
CDR3aa: CASSQAGQGASSPEAFF

v_gene: TRBV7-2
abundance: few
j_gene: TRBJ2-1
d_gene: NA
CDR3nt: TGTGCCAGCAGCTCCCACGGGGTAGCGGTAGGGGCATACAATGAGCAGTTCTTC
CDR3aa: CASSSHGVAVGAYNEQFF

v_gene: TRBV6-6
abundance: once
j_gene: TRBJ1-1
d_gene: TRBD1
CDR3nt: TGTGCCAGCCGGCGACAGGGAATCAAAACTGAAGCTTTCTTT
CDR3aa: CASRRQGIKTEAFF

v_gene: TRBV19
abundance: once
j_gene: TRBJ1-1
d_gene: NA
CDR3nt: TGTGCCAGTAGTAGCCCGGGCCCTTTCCCGACTTTCTTT
CDR3aa: CASSSPGPFPTFF

v_gene: TRBV29-1
abundance: few
j_gene: TRBJ2-1
d_gene: TRBD2
CDR3nt: TGCAGCGCCCACCCCCAGGGGACTAGCTCCTACAATGAGCAGTTCTTC
CDR3aa: CSAHPQGTSSYNEQFF

v_gene: TRBV28
abundance: NA
j_gene: TRBJ2-3
d_gene: NA
CDR3nt: TGTGCCAGCAGACATAGCACAGATACGCAGTATTTT
CDR3aa: CASRHSTDTQYF

v_gene: TRBV6-1
abundance: NA
j_gene: TRBJ2-7
d_gene: NA
CDR3nt: TGTGCCAGCAGTGATAGGGGGCGGGAGAAGCGCGAGCAGTACTTC
CDR3aa: CASSDRGREKREQYF

v_gene: TRBV7-2
abundance: NA
j_gene: TRBJ2-7
d_gene: TRBD1
CDR3nt: TGTGCCAGCAGCTTAAGAGGGGGCCCCTACGAGCAGTACTTC
CDR3aa: CASSLRGGPYEQYF

v_gene: TRBV20-1
abundance: NA
j_gene: TRBJ2-1
d_gene: NA
CDR3nt: TGCAGTGCGGCCCGACTAGTGAATGAGCAGTTCTTC
CDR3aa: CSAARLVNEQFF

v_gene: TRBV27
abundance: few
j_gene: TRBJ2-1
d_gene: TRBD1
CDR3nt: TGTGCCAGCAGTCCGACAGGGGCGAGATACAATGAGCAGTTCTTC
CDR3aa: CASSPTGARYNEQFF

v_gene: TRBV7-2
abundance: NA
j_gene: TRBJ1-2
d_gene: NA
CDR3nt: TGTGCCAGCAAAGGGGCCGAGGAGTATGGCTACACCTTC
CDR3aa: CASKGAEEYGYTF

v_gene: TRBV27
abundance: once
j_gene: TRBJ1-5
d_gene: NA
CDR3nt: TGTGCCAGCACCTCAACCTGGGGGGCGGGCAATCAGCCCCAGCATTTT
CDR3aa: CASTSTWGAGNQPQHF

v_gene: TRBV12-3/TRBV12-4
abundance: few
j_gene: TRBJ2-6
d_gene: NA
CDR3nt: TGTGCCAGCAGTTTTGGGGAACTAGTCTCTGGGGCCAACGTCCTGACTTTC
CDR3aa: CASSFGELVSGANVLTF

v_gene: TRBV20-1
abundance: NA
j_gene: TRBJ2-7
d_gene: TRBD1
CDR3nt: TGCAGTGCTACTCGACAGGGGGTTTACAATGAGCAGTACTTC
CDR3aa: CSATRQGVYNEQYF

v_gene: TRBV12-5
abundance: few
j_gene: TRBJ2-1
d_gene: NA
CDR3nt: TGTGCTAGTTACCGGGGGAGGCCTAGGCCTAATGAGCAGTTCTTC
CDR3aa: CASYRGRPRPNEQFF

v_gene: TRBV20-1
abundance: few
j_gene: TRBJ1-5
d_gene: NA
CDR3nt: TGCAGTGCTAGAGATGAGCCTAATCAGCCCCAGCATTTT
CDR3aa: CSARDEPNQPQHF

v_gene: TRBV6-1
abundance: NA
j_gene: TRBJ2-7
d_gene: TRBD2
CDR3nt: TGTGCCAGCAGGAAGCGGGAGGTAGGTCATGAGCAGTACTTC
CDR3aa: CASRKREVGHEQYF

v_gene: TRBV10-3
abundance: NA
j_gene: TRBJ1-2
d_gene: TRBD1
CDR3nt: TGTGCCATTAGTGGGACAGGGGGCTCTGGCTACACCTTC
CDR3aa: CAISGTGGSGYTF

v_gene: TRBV7-9
abundance: NA
j_gene: TRBJ2-5
d_gene: TRBD1
CDR3nt: TGTGCCAGCGAGGGGACAGATCATGGGACCCAGTACTTC
CDR3aa: CASEGTDHGTQYF

v_gene: TRBV12-3/TRBV12-4
abundance: few
j_gene: TRBJ1-2
d_gene: TRBD1
CDR3nt: TGTGCCAGCACCATCGGTGGGACAGCTAACTATGGCTACACCTTC
CDR3aa: CASTIGGTANYGYTF

v_gene: TRBV20-1
abundance: few
j_gene: TRBJ1-2
d_gene: NA
CDR3nt: TGCAGTGCCGGACAGATTCTTCGAGGCTACACCTTC
CDR3aa: CSAGQILRGYTF

v_gene: TRBV20-1
abundance: NA
j_gene: TRBJ2-3
d_gene: NA
CDR3nt: TGCAGTGCTGATAGGGCAGATACGCAGTATTTT
CDR3aa: CSADRADTQYF

v_gene: TRBV2
abundance: NA
j_gene: TRBJ2-7
d_gene: NA
CDR3nt: TGTGCCAGCAGTGGAGGACTTCCAACCTACGAGCAGTACTTC
CDR3aa: CASSGGLPTYEQYF

v_gene: TRBV12-3/TRBV12-4
abundance: NA
j_gene: TRBJ2-4
d_gene: NA
CDR3nt: TGTGCCAGCAGTTTAAGTAGGGGGGCGGAACTCCAGTACTTC
CDR3aa: CASSLSRGAELQYF

v_gene: TRBV7-2
abundance: NA
j_gene: TRBJ1-2
d_gene: TRBD1
CDR3nt: TGTGCCAGCAGCTTTACAGGGGGCACAGGGTATGGCTACACCTTC
CDR3aa: CASSFTGGTGYGYTF